The clone carrying this T cell receptor (beta chain) was seen just once. Source study methods: Reference gene primers were amplified, and this amplification served to estimate nucleated cell counts. Only in-frame clones appear in the TCRdb table, and some are missing; sequencing was by immunoSEQ multiplex PCR. V and J calls and clone size are as listed in that table; D and trimming were resolved from the DNA. This sample has some 190,000 clones, with roughly nine tenths found just once. These data are taken from a study of blood T cell repertoires in COVID-19. Overall study: Whether acute or convalescent, the COVID-19 samples came from the United States, Italy and Spain.

The sequenced material came from PBMCs or T cells enriched from blood (not recorded which). The sequence was collected from a woman between 40 and 50 years old in a cohort exposed to, infected with or recovered from COVID-19 (not recorded which).

The CDR3 DNA sequence: TGTGCCAGCAGTCCGACAGGGATTAACTATGGCTACACCTTC. Protein sequence: CASSPTGINYGYTF. V is TRBV27 and J is TRBJ1-2, with TRBD1 matching 7 bases. The CDR3 covers 14 residues. Germline V lookup: CDR1 MNHEY, CDR2 SMNVEV (reference sequence). V gave up 5 bases and J gave up 1 base; unmatched junction bases: 4.